This T cell receptor (beta chain) was captured in a study of blood T cells in healthy people across ages. Then a second PCR, running roughly 7 to 11 cycles, was carried out with a sample-barcoded 5' primer and a J-beta primer mix. A template-switch adaptor containing 12 random nucleotides labeled each cDNA molecule. TCRdb fed the 5' RACE reads into MiXCR, producing one record per CDR3 protein. Of 1.5 million to 2 million distinct CDR3 sequences listed, around 42% were seen once; the top ten hold about 23%. With 6 bases clipped from V and 4 bases from J, the junction kept 9 bases outside the gene matches. CDR3 length: 15 residues. Germline loops: CDR1 MNHNS, CDR2 SASEGT. This clonotype was seen only a few times. Its antigen is undetermined. Whole-study results and caveats: It was not known whether donors were CMV positive (a possible confounder of expanded clonotype changes). The fall in TCR beta diversity per million T cells was roughly linear with age.

Ranging in age from roughly 6 to 90, the donors were healthy Caucasian individuals from Russia. The sample taken for sequencing was blood. The TCR comes from a human donor in good health. The chain carries TRBV6-1 and TRBJ1-1, with TRBD1 matching over 9 bases. The CDR3 is CASSLSQGASTEAFF. CDR3 nucleotide sequence: TGTGCCAGCAGCCTTTCACAGGGGGCGTCCACTGAAGCTTTCTTT.